One and the same sample provided the 20 T cell receptor beta chains below, sequenced in a study of T cell repertoires in cytomegalovirus infection. Antigens for these TCRs are unknown. One entry per CDR3 protein results from TCRdb running MiXCR on the reads. The sample has some 700,000 distinct CDR3 sequences, approximately 33% seen once; the top ten hold roughly 20%. The source material was cultured PBMCs, sampled from culture after CMV antigen stimulation. These receptors were collected from a human donor in good health (CMV status not recorded). Some clones in this sample may be carry-over from other donors' samples.

This clonotype was seen only a few times. V is TRBV7-9 and J is TRBJ2-7, with D perhaps TRBD2 (6 bases). The CDR3 totals 14 residues. Germline CDR1 reads SEHNR; CDR2 reads FQNEAQ (reference sequence). Trimming removed 3 bases from V and 3 bases from J, with 12 bases in between. The DNA of the CDR3 is TGTGCCAGCAGCTTTATTGGAGGGTACTACGAGCAGTACTTC. It codes for CASSFIGGYYEQYF.

The V and J genes are TRBV30 and TRBJ2-5, with 8 nucleotides matching TRBD2. Germline V gives CDR1 GTSNPN, CDR2 SVGIG (reference sequence). CDR3 length: 15 residues. V trimming: 7 bases; J trimming: 3 bases; junction bases outside the gene matches: 13. CDR3 coding DNA: TGTGCCTCAACCTTGAGCGGGAGTTTTGAAGAGACCCAGTACTTC. Translated: CASTLSGSFEETQYF.

The V gene is TRBV7-2, the J gene TRBJ2-3; 14 nucleotides agree with TRBD2. V gave up 5 bases and J gave up 3 bases; unmatched junction bases: 10. The CDR3 has 18 residues. Germline CDR1 reads SGHTA; CDR2 reads FQGNSA. The DNA of the CDR3 is TGTGCCAGCAGCACCCAGGCGGGACTAGCGGGAGTAACAGATACGCAGTATTTT. Translated: CASSTQAGLAGVTDTQYF.

The V and J genes are TRBV5-5 and TRBJ1-5, with D unclear. V was cut by 4 bases and J by 4 bases, with 12 bases left in between. Germline loops: CDR1 SGHKS, CDR2 YYEKEE (reference sequence). The CDR3 covers 14 residues. The CDR3 nucleotides read TGTGCCAGCAGCCCCGACATACCAAATCAGCCCCAGCATTTT. As protein: CASSPDIPNQPQHF.

In its sample, this clonotype was seen a few times. The gene calls are TRBV15 and TRBJ2-1; weak D call: TRBD1 (6 bases). The V end was cut by 0 bases, the J end by 5 bases, with 11 bases between. The CDR3 loop spans 15 amino acids. CDR1 and CDR2 (germline): LNHNV, YYDKDF (reference sequence). The chain's CDR3 is CATSRDPRDNNEQFF. For the CDR3, the DNA is TGTGCCACCAGCAGAGATCCTCGGGACAACAATGAGCAGTTCTTC.

This clonotype was detected ten times or more. V and J are TRBV7-2 and TRBJ2-5, with 8 bases identical to TRBD2. This CDR3 region has 16 residues. The V and J ends lost 4 bases and 4 bases, in that order; junction bases with no gene match: 11. CDR1 and CDR2 from the germline V gene are SGHTA and FQGNSA. CDR3 sequence: CASSSMGGRTGETQYF. The CDR3, as DNA: TGTGCCAGCAGCTCCATGGGCGGGAGGACGGGAGAGACCCAGTACTTC.

This clonotype was found many times. The rearrangement uses TRBV7-2 and TRBJ1-1; no firm D call. CDR1 and CDR2 (germline): SGHTA, FQGNSA. The CDR3 length is 12 residues. V lost 5 bases to trimming and J lost 7 bases, with 11 bases between them. CDR3 DNA sequence: TGTGCCAGCAGCGAAATGCGGATTGAAGCTTTCTTT. Translating it yields CASSEMRIEAFF.

The rearrangement uses TRBV6-6 and TRBJ2-1; TRBD2 aligns across 10 bases. The CDR3 consists of 14 residues. The germline CDR1 and CDR2 sequences are MNHNY and SVGAGI (reference sequence). V trimming: 5 bases; J trimming: 5 bases; junction bases outside the gene matches: 3. The CDR3 DNA reads TGTGCCAGCAGTCGAGGACTAGCGGACAATGAGCAGTTCTTC. It codes for CASSRGLADNEQFF.

The chain combines TRBV6-5 with TRBJ2-1, with a tentative D call TRBD1 (6 bases). V was clipped by 7 bases and J by 1 base, with 11 bases between them. Germline-derived CDR1 and CDR2 are MNHEY and SVGAGI. This CDR3 has 14 residues. The CDR3 region has the DNA TGTGCCAGCAAAAGGCAGGGGTCCTACAATGAGCAGTTCTTC. The encoded protein is CASKRQGSYNEQFF.

The rearrangement links TRBV2 to TRBJ1-5, with TRBD1 identical over 9 bases. Trimming removed 10 bases from V and 6 bases from J; junction bases left unmatched: 10. The CDR3 length is 14 residues. Germline CDR1 SNHLY, CDR2 FYNNEI. The CDR3 region is CATRRTGAGQPQHF. For the CDR3, the DNA is TGTGCCACCCGACGGACAGGGGCCGGTCAGCCCCAGCATTTT.

This clonotype was detected only a few times. V usage is TRBV6-9 and J usage is TRBJ1-1, with a possible D match to TRBD1 (5 bases). Trimming took off 0 bases at V and 5 bases at J, with 19 bases between the two ends. Germline loops: CDR1 MNHGY, CDR2 SVAAGI. The CDR3 length is 17 residues. CDR3 residues: CASSYSGQIQRGTEAFF. CDR3 coding DNA: TGTGCCAGCAGTTATTCGGGGCAGATACAACGGGGGACTGAAGCTTTCTTT.

This clonotype was seen repeatedly, ten times or more. The CDR3 nucleotides are TGTGCCAGCAGCTTATCTGACTATGGCTACACCTTC. Translation: CASSLSDYGYTF. The rearrangement joins TRBV7-2 to TRBJ1-2; D is uncertain. The CDR3 sequence is 12 residues long. V lost 2 bases and J 3 bases, leaving 4 bases between the germline ends. Germline-derived CDR1 and CDR2 are SGHTA and FQGNSA.

Regarding this clonotype: A much larger clone differs by one base, so this may be a read error. The chain has TRBV7-2 and TRBJ1-4; D is unresolved. CDR3 length: 17 amino acids. Germline V lookup: CDR1 SGHTA, CDR2 FQGNSA. DNA of the CDR3: TGTGCCGGCAGCTTAAGACTGGGAGGTAGTGGTGGGGAAAAACTGTTTTTT. Protein: CAGSLRLGGSGGEKLFF.

The rearrangement links TRBV5-1 to TRBJ1-1; D is uncertain. CDR1 and CDR2 (germline): SGHRS, YFSETQ. CDR3 length equals 14 residues. Trimming cost V 0 bases and J 1 base, with 7 bases left between them. CDR3 protein: CASSLVPSNTEAFF. CDR3 bases: TGCGCCAGCAGCTTGGTCCCCTCGAACACTGAAGCTTTCTTT.

This clonotype was seen only a few times. This chain uses TRBV29-1 with TRBJ2-3; D not resolved. The CDR3 spans 14 residues. Trimming took 4 bases from V and 0 from J, leaving 11 bases between them. Germline lookup yields CDR1 SQVTM and CDR2 ANQGSEA. The CDR3 sequence: CSVVAVISTDTQYF. In DNA, the CDR3 is TGCAGCGTTGTAGCCGTAATTAGCACAGATACGCAGTATTTT.

The chain employs TRBV18 and TRBJ1-5; 9 bases map to TRBD1. J lost 6 bases, V lost 5 bases, and 5 bases had no gene match. The CDR3 contains 14 residues. CDR1 is KGHSH, CDR2 LQKENI, per germline. The DNA for the CDR3 is TGTGCCAGCTCAGTTCAACAGGGGGCTCAGCCCCAGCATTTT. Translating gives CASSVQQGAQPQHF.

The chain couples TRBV12-3 or TRBV12-4 to TRBJ2-1; 12 bases match TRBD2. Germline trimming cut 3 bases from V and 10 bases from J; bases unmatched to any gene: 7. The CDR3 has 15 amino acids. The CDR3 DNA sequence: TGTGCCAGCAGTTTCCCTAGCGGGAGGGTAAGCGAGCAGTTCTTC. Its translation: CASSFPSGRVSEQFF.

The chain links TRBV6-1 to TRBJ1-2; D perhaps matches TRBD1 (5 bases). The CDR3 contains 17 residues. The V and J ends lost 6 bases and 1 base respectively, with 21 bases between them. Germline lookup yields CDR1 MNHNS and CDR2 SASEGT. As DNA, the CDR3 is TGTGCCAGCAGGAGGGGCCCCGGGCCTCAGGTTAACTATGGCTACACCTTC. Translated, it gives CASRRGPGPQVNYGYTF.

This clonotype was counted only a few times. The rearrangement joins TRBV6-1 to TRBJ2-1, with D perhaps matching TRBD1 (6 bases). The V and J ends lost 4 bases and 0 bases respectively, with 13 bases between them. Germline lookup yields CDR1 MNHNS and CDR2 SASEGT. The CDR3 runs 16 residues. The CDR3 is CASSGDRLRSYNEQFF. CDR3 nucleotide sequence: TGTGCCAGCAGTGGCGACAGGTTGCGCTCCTACAATGAGCAGTTCTTC.

This rearrangement joins TRBV30 to TRBJ1-1, with a tentative D call TRBD1 (5 bases). Germline V lookup: CDR1 GTSNPN, CDR2 SVGIG (reference sequence). Trimming cost V 6 bases and J 4 bases, with 15 bases left between them. There are 13 residues in the CDR3. The CDR3 DNA sequence: TGTGCCTGTAGGCAAGGGGAGGGCACTGAAGCTTTCTTT. Amino acids: CACRQGEGTEAFF.